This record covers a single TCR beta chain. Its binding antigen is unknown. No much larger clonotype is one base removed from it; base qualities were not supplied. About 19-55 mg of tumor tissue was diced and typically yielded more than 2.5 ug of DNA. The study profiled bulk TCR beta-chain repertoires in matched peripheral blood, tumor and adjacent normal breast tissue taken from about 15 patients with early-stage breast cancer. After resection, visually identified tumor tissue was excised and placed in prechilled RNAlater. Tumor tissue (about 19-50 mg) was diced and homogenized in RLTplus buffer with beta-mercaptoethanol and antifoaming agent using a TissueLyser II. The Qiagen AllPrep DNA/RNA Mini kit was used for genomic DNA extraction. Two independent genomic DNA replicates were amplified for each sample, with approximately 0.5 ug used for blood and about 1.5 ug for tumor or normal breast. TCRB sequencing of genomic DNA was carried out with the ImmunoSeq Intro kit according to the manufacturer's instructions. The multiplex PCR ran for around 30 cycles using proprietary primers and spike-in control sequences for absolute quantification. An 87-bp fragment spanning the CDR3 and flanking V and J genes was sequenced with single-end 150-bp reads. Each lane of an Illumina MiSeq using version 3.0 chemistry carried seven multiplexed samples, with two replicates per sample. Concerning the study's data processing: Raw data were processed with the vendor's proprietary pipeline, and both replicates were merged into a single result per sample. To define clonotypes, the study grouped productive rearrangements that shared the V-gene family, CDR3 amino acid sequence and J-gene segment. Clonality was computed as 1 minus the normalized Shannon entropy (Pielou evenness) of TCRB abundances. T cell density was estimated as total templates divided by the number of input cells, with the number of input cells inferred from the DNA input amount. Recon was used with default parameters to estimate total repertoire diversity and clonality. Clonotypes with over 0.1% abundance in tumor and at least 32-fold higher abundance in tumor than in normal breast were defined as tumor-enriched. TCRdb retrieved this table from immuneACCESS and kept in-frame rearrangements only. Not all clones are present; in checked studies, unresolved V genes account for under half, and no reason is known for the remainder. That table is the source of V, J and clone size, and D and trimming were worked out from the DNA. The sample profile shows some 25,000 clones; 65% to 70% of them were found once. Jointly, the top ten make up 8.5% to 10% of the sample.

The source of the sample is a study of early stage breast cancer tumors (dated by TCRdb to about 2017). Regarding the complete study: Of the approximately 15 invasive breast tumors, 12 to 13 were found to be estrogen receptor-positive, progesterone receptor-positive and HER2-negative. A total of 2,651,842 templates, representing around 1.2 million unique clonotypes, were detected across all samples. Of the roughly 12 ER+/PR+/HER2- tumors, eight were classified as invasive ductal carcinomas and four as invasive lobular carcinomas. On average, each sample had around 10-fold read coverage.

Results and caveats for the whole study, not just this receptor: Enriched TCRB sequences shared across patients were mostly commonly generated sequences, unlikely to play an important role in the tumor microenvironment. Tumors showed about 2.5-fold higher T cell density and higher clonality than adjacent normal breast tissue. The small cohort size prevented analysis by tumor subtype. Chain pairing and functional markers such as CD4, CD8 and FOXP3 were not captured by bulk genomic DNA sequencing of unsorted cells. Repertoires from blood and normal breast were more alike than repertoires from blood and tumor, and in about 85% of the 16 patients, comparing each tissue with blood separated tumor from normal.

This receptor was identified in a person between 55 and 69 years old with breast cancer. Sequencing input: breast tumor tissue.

Here the CDR3 is given as CASSAQGISNQPQHF. The DNA sequence is as follows: TGTGCCAGCAGTGCACAGGGGATAAGCAATCAGCCCCAGCATTTT. The chain links TRBV2 with TRBJ1-5, with TRBD1 matching 7 junction bases. From the germline V gene, CDR1 is SNHLY and CDR2 is FYNNEI. Clipping removes 4 bases from V and 1 base from J, with 4 as the unmatched junction base count. Including the terminal cysteine and phenylalanine, the CDR3 comprises 15 residues. Here the CDR3 DNA is all that survives: 45 bases in frame from base 1.